Listed below are T cell receptor beta chains from one sample, sequenced in a study of blood T cell repertoires in COVID-19. The protocol was immunoSEQ multiplex PCR, while the TCRdb copy is restricted to in-frame clones and leaves out a portion. The sample lists around 70,000 clones; approximately 78% were seen once. The sequenced sample was peripheral blood. These receptors all come from a human donor in a cohort sampled during active COVID-19. Both conserved end residues are part of each CDR3. The D gene is left open where the match is weak.

v_call: TRBV28
j_call: TRBJ1-4
cdr3_length: 13
d_call: NA
cdr3_aa: CASRTAGNEKLFF

v_call: TRBV3-1/TRBV3-2
j_call: TRBJ2-3
cdr3_length: 13
d_call: NA
cdr3_aa: CASSQGFSDTQYF

v_call: TRBV5-1
j_call: TRBJ2-1
cdr3_length: 14
d_call: NA
cdr3_aa: CASSLEGRPGAQFF

v_call: TRBV28
j_call: TRBJ2-5
cdr3_length: 14
d_call: NA
cdr3_aa: CASNGPGEGETQYF

v_call: TRBV7-2
j_call: TRBJ2-7
cdr3_length: 14
d_call: TRBD2
cdr3_aa: CASSPSPGEGEQYF

v_call: TRBV3-1/TRBV3-2
j_call: TRBJ2-2
cdr3_length: 15
d_call: TRBD1
cdr3_aa: CASSQWDRGAGELFF

v_call: TRBV10-1
j_call: TRBJ2-7
cdr3_length: 11
d_call: NA
cdr3_aa: CASSEGTEQYF

v_call: TRBV7-8
j_call: TRBJ2-7
cdr3_length: 16
d_call: TRBD2
cdr3_aa: CASSLAGASGNLQQYF

v_call: TRBV3-1/TRBV3-2
j_call: TRBJ1-1
cdr3_length: 13
d_call: TRBD1
cdr3_aa: CASSSTGGTEAFF

v_call: TRBV2
j_call: TRBJ2-6
cdr3_length: 17
d_call: TRBD2
cdr3_aa: CASSISSGAGGANVLTF

v_call: TRBV3-1/TRBV3-2
j_call: TRBJ2-1
cdr3_length: 21
d_call: TRBD2
cdr3_aa: CASSPPAAKSGGGARDNEQFF

v_call: TRBV11-2
j_call: TRBJ2-7
cdr3_length: 16
d_call: TRBD2
cdr3_aa: CASSEQTSGSYYEQYF

v_call: TRBV11-2
j_call: TRBJ1-2
cdr3_length: 16
d_call: NA
cdr3_aa: CASSEDRFRDSYGYTF

v_call: TRBV5-4
j_call: TRBJ1-1
cdr3_length: 16
d_call: NA
cdr3_aa: CASSRDTRSLNTEAFF

v_call: TRBV18
j_call: TRBJ2-3
cdr3_length: 13
d_call: NA
cdr3_aa: CASSPAGTDTQYF

v_call: TRBV7-6
j_call: TRBJ2-7
cdr3_length: 15
d_call: TRBD2
cdr3_aa: CASSLAGDYSYEQYF

v_call: TRBV11-3
j_call: TRBJ2-1
cdr3_length: 15
d_call: NA
cdr3_aa: CASSLGPGGGNEQFF

v_call: TRBV7-2
j_call: TRBJ2-7
cdr3_length: 14
d_call: NA
cdr3_aa: CASSLARSTYEQYF

v_call: TRBV19
j_call: TRBJ2-5
cdr3_length: 13
d_call: TRBD1
cdr3_aa: CASSPGGYQTQYF

v_call: TRBV5-1
j_call: TRBJ1-4
cdr3_length: 16
d_call: NA
cdr3_aa: CASSLDTGQGGEKLFF

v_call: TRBV30
j_call: TRBJ2-7
cdr3_length: 15
d_call: TRBD2
cdr3_aa: CAWTPLGGGPEEQYF

v_call: TRBV11-2
j_call: TRBJ2-5
cdr3_length: 15
d_call: TRBD2
cdr3_aa: CASSPRGSGQETQYF

v_call: TRBV23-1
j_call: TRBJ1-5
cdr3_length: 13
d_call: TRBD1
cdr3_aa: CASSRQGGQPQHF

v_call: TRBV9
j_call: TRBJ1-4
cdr3_length: 14
d_call: NA
cdr3_aa: CASSVAATNEKLFF

v_call: TRBV28
j_call: TRBJ2-7
cdr3_length: 15
d_call: TRBD2
cdr3_aa: CASSPGLAGTYEQYF

v_call: TRBV5-4
j_call: TRBJ2-1
cdr3_length: 13
d_call: NA
cdr3_aa: CASSQDYGGEQFF

v_call: TRBV21-1
j_call: TRBJ2-7
cdr3_length: 17
d_call: NA
cdr3_aa: CASSKFPGTSEHYEQYF

v_call: TRBV19
j_call: TRBJ1-4
cdr3_length: 14
d_call: NA
cdr3_aa: CASSSQSTNEKLFF

v_call: TRBV5-8
j_call: TRBJ1-5
cdr3_length: 15
d_call: TRBD1
cdr3_aa: CASSAGTGSNQPQHF

v_call: TRBV30
j_call: TRBJ1-4
cdr3_length: 15
d_call: NA
cdr3_aa: CAWGFGRAEGEKLFF

v_call: TRBV6-1
j_call: TRBJ2-1
cdr3_length: 15
d_call: TRBD2
cdr3_aa: CASSEMAGGWSEQFF

v_call: TRBV27
j_call: TRBJ1-2
cdr3_length: 14
d_call: TRBD1
cdr3_aa: CASSWWQGAGGYTF

v_call: TRBV15
j_call: TRBJ2-3
cdr3_length: 14
d_call: NA
cdr3_aa: CATSRVRESDTQYF

v_call: TRBV11-2
j_call: TRBJ2-3
cdr3_length: 19
d_call: TRBD2
cdr3_aa: CASSSTTTRLAGRADTQYF

v_call: TRBV5-5
j_call: TRBJ2-7
cdr3_length: 15
d_call: TRBD2
cdr3_aa: CASSFPGLASYEQYF

v_call: TRBV6-5
j_call: TRBJ1-4
cdr3_length: 14
d_call: TRBD1
cdr3_aa: CASSKQGSLEKLFF

v_call: TRBV28
j_call: TRBJ2-7
cdr3_length: 14
d_call: NA
cdr3_aa: CASGGAVYPYEQYF

v_call: TRBV19
j_call: TRBJ2-7
cdr3_length: 18
d_call: TRBD1
cdr3_aa: CASRTTGQGATPTYEQYF

v_call: TRBV5-1
j_call: TRBJ1-6
cdr3_length: 12
d_call: NA
cdr3_aa: CASKMENSPLHF

v_call: TRBV6-2/TRBV6-3
j_call: TRBJ2-1
cdr3_length: 12
d_call: NA
cdr3_aa: CASSNQGGEQFF

v_call: TRBV5-4
j_call: TRBJ2-7
cdr3_length: 14
d_call: TRBD1
cdr3_aa: CASSSGTGGPEQYF

v_call: TRBV29-1
j_call: TRBJ1-1
cdr3_length: 13
d_call: NA
cdr3_aa: CSAQGPGGTEAFF

v_call: TRBV5-1
j_call: TRBJ2-1
cdr3_length: 16
d_call: TRBD2
cdr3_aa: CASSPRLAGENNEQFF

v_call: TRBV7-6
j_call: TRBJ2-1
cdr3_length: 15
d_call: NA
cdr3_aa: CASSPRESGSREQFF

v_call: TRBV19
j_call: TRBJ2-6
cdr3_length: 14
d_call: NA
cdr3_aa: CASTRGSGANVLTF

v_call: TRBV6-1
j_call: TRBJ2-1
cdr3_length: 13
d_call: NA
cdr3_aa: CASSENMFGEQFF

v_call: TRBV30
j_call: TRBJ2-3
cdr3_length: 15
d_call: TRBD2
cdr3_aa: CSSGAWAGVTDTQYF

v_call: TRBV5-1
j_call: TRBJ2-3
cdr3_length: 16
d_call: NA
cdr3_aa: CASSLESREFTDTQYF

v_call: TRBV9
j_call: TRBJ1-1
cdr3_length: 13
d_call: NA
cdr3_aa: CASSVAPGTEAFF

v_call: TRBV19
j_call: TRBJ1-2
cdr3_length: 14
d_call: TRBD1
cdr3_aa: CASRAGTARYGYTF

v_call: TRBV5-4
j_call: TRBJ1-6
cdr3_length: 14
d_call: NA
cdr3_aa: CASSFNRADSPLHF

v_call: TRBV5-4
j_call: TRBJ1-3
cdr3_length: 15
d_call: NA
cdr3_aa: CASSPAGDLGNTIYF

v_call: TRBV7-2
j_call: TRBJ1-4
cdr3_length: 14
d_call: TRBD1
cdr3_aa: CASSADRASEKLFF